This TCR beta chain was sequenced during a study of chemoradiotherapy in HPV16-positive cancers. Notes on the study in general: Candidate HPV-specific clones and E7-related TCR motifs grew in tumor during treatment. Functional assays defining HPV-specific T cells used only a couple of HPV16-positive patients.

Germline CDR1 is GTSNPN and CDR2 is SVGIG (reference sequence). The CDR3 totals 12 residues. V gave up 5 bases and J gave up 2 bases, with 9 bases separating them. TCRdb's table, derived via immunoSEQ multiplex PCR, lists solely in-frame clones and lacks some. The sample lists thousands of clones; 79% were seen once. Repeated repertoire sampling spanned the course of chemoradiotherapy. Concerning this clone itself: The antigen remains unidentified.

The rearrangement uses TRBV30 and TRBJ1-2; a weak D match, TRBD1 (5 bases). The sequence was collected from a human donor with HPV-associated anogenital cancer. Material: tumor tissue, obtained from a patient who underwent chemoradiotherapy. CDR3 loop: CAWGHENYGYTF. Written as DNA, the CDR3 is TGTGCCTGGGGACACGAGAACTATGGCTACACCTTC.